Listed below are T cell receptor beta chains from one sample, sequenced in a study of cytomegalovirus exposure and HLA in healthy donors. The method was immunoSEQ multiplex PCR; TCRdb's version includes in-frame clones alone and lacks a portion of them. This sample lists some 30,000 clones; its ten largest clones have 4.5% to 6%. The sequencing sample was made of PBMCs. These receptor sequences come from a female donor in good health and CMV-seronegative. Each CDR3 is given with its conserved first and last residue. Fields, in order: J gene, V gene, D gene, CDR3 DNA, CDR3 protein. A D gene is named only where the DNA matches it firmly.

j_call: TRBJ1-1; v_call: TRBV19; d_call: TRBD1; cdr3_nt: TGTGCCAGTAGTATTCCGGCAGGGGGGAACACTGAAGATTTCTTT; cdr3_aa: CASSIPAGGNTEDFF
j_call: TRBJ1-1; v_call: TRBV9; d_call: NA; cdr3_nt: TGTGCCAGCAGCGTAGGATGGGGGGGTGACACTGAAGCTTTCTTT; cdr3_aa: CASSVGWGGDTEAFF
j_call: TRBJ2-1; v_call: TRBV9; d_call: TRBD2; cdr3_nt: TGTGCCAGCAGCGGGACTAGCGGGGGGCAGTTCAATGAGCAGTTCTTC; cdr3_aa: CASSGTSGGQFNEQFF
j_call: TRBJ1-1; v_call: TRBV6-6; d_call: NA; cdr3_nt: TGTGCCAGCAGCGCTACAGAGAACACTGAAGCTTTCTTT; cdr3_aa: CASSATENTEAFF
j_call: TRBJ2-2; v_call: TRBV6-5; d_call: TRBD2; cdr3_nt: TGTGCCAGCAGAACGGGGGGATCGAACACCGGGGAGCTGTTTTTT; cdr3_aa: CASRTGGSNTGELFF
j_call: TRBJ2-2; v_call: TRBV11-2; d_call: NA; cdr3_nt: TGTGCCAGCGCTAGGGGCGGGGAGCTGTTTTTT; cdr3_aa: CASARGGELFF
j_call: TRBJ1-6; v_call: TRBV6-6; d_call: NA; cdr3_nt: TGTGCCAGCAGAGGTCTCGGGTCAGAAAATTCACCCCTCCACTTT; cdr3_aa: CASRGLGSENSPLHF
j_call: TRBJ2-2; v_call: TRBV6-1; d_call: NA; cdr3_nt: TGTGCCAGCAGTGTAAGCGCCGGGGAGCTGTTTTTT; cdr3_aa: CASSVSAGELFF
j_call: TRBJ1-2; v_call: TRBV7-2; d_call: TRBD1; cdr3_nt: TGTGCCAGCAGCTTGGAGACAGGGGCCCCGGGCTATGGCTACACCTTC; cdr3_aa: CASSLETGAPGYGYTF
j_call: TRBJ2-7; v_call: TRBV28; d_call: NA; cdr3_nt: TGTGCCAGCAGGGCCGGGACAACGAGCTCCTACGAGCAGTACTTC; cdr3_aa: CASRAGTTSSYEQYF
j_call: TRBJ1-4; v_call: TRBV28; d_call: NA; cdr3_nt: TGTGCCAGTGCTATGGGGGGTTCCGGGGAAAAACTGTTTTTT; cdr3_aa: CASAMGGSGEKLFF
j_call: TRBJ1-6; v_call: TRBV5-4; d_call: NA; cdr3_nt: TGTGCCAGCAGCTTGGCGGGGGGGGGCAATTCACCCCTCCACTTT; cdr3_aa: CASSLAGGGNSPLHF
j_call: TRBJ2-7; v_call: TRBV5-4; d_call: NA; cdr3_nt: TGTGCCAGCACTCCGGGGGGGGCAGGGGGAACCCCGGGGGAGCAGTACTTC; cdr3_aa: CASTPGGAGGTPGEQYF
j_call: TRBJ1-5; v_call: TRBV6-1; d_call: NA; cdr3_nt: TGTGCCAGCAGTGAAGGGTGGGGGGAAATAGGCAATCAGCCCCAGCATTTT; cdr3_aa: CASSEGWGEIGNQPQHF
j_call: TRBJ2-1; v_call: TRBV10-1; d_call: TRBD2; cdr3_nt: TGCGCCAGCAGTCTAGCGGGGAGCTCCTACAATGAGCAGTTCTTC; cdr3_aa: CASSLAGSSYNEQFF
j_call: TRBJ1-1; v_call: TRBV6-1; d_call: TRBD1; cdr3_nt: TGTGCCAGCAGCCCAGGGGGCGGCTTGAACACTGAAGCTTTCTTT; cdr3_aa: CASSPGGGLNTEAFF
j_call: TRBJ2-5; v_call: TRBV5-1; d_call: NA; cdr3_nt: TGCGCCAGCGCCCTGGAGGCAGAAGAGACCCAGTACTTC; cdr3_aa: CASALEAEETQYF
j_call: TRBJ1-5; v_call: TRBV6-5; d_call: NA; cdr3_nt: TGTGCCAGCAGCCCCGACTCTGGCAATCAGCCCCAGCATTTT; cdr3_aa: CASSPDSGNQPQHF
j_call: TRBJ2-6; v_call: TRBV5-4; d_call: NA; cdr3_nt: TGTGCCAGCAGCTTGGAAGGCAGGCTCTCTGGGGCCAACGTCCTGACTTTC; cdr3_aa: CASSLEGRLSGANVLTF
j_call: TRBJ1-2; v_call: TRBV29-1; d_call: NA; cdr3_nt: TGCAGCCCTGACCGGGGACGGCCCGGGGGGGGCTACACCTTC; cdr3_aa: CSPDRGRPGGGYTF
j_call: TRBJ2-1; v_call: TRBV7-2; d_call: TRBD1; cdr3_nt: TGTGCCAGCAGCTTGCCCCAGAGGGGGCCGGGGTTCTTC; cdr3_aa: CASSLPQRGPGFF
j_call: TRBJ1-2; v_call: TRBV5-4; d_call: TRBD1; cdr3_nt: TGTGCCAGCAGCTCGATGACAGGGGAAGATGGCTACACCTTC; cdr3_aa: CASSSMTGEDGYTF
j_call: TRBJ2-7; v_call: TRBV15; d_call: TRBD2; cdr3_nt: TGTGCCACCAGCAGAGATCGCGTGGGAGCGGGGGTGTACGAGCAGTACTTC; cdr3_aa: CATSRDRVGAGVYEQYF
j_call: TRBJ2-6; v_call: TRBV5-1; d_call: NA; cdr3_nt: TGCGCCAGCAGCATTACAGGGTCGGGGGCCAACGTCCTGACTTTC; cdr3_aa: CASSITGSGANVLTF
j_call: TRBJ1-2; v_call: TRBV19; d_call: TRBD1; cdr3_nt: TGTGCCAGTAGCACCGGGACAGGGTTGGGCCCGGACTATGGCTACACCTTC; cdr3_aa: CASSTGTGLGPDYGYTF
j_call: TRBJ1-6; v_call: TRBV7-2; d_call: NA; cdr3_nt: TGTGCCAGCAGCTTAGTTTCTTATTCTAATTCACCCCTCCACTTT; cdr3_aa: CASSLVSYSNSPLHF
j_call: TRBJ1-4; v_call: TRBV13; d_call: NA; cdr3_nt: TGTGCCAGCAGCCCAGGGAGGGATAATGAAAAACTGTTTTTT; cdr3_aa: CASSPGRDNEKLFF
j_call: TRBJ1-1; v_call: TRBV6-1; d_call: TRBD1; cdr3_nt: TGTGCCAGCAGTAGACAGGGGCCGAACACTGAAGCTTTCTTT; cdr3_aa: CASSRQGPNTEAFF
j_call: TRBJ1-1; v_call: TRBV5-4; d_call: TRBD1; cdr3_nt: TGTGCCAGCAGGATCGGACAGGGTTTTCGGGACACTGAAGCTTTCTTT; cdr3_aa: CASRIGQGFRDTEAFF
j_call: TRBJ2-2; v_call: TRBV28; d_call: NA; cdr3_nt: TGTGCCAGCAGTTGGACAGTCAACACCGGGGAGCTGTTTTTT; cdr3_aa: CASSWTVNTGELFF
j_call: TRBJ2-5; v_call: TRBV10-3; d_call: TRBD2; cdr3_nt: TGTGCCATCAGTGAGTTTGAGCGGGGACTAGAGACCCAGTACTTC; cdr3_aa: CAISEFERGLETQYF
j_call: TRBJ2-5; v_call: TRBV4-2; d_call: TRBD2; cdr3_nt: TGTGCCAGCAGCCTGGGTCAGCGGGGGGACCAAGAGACCCAGTACTTC; cdr3_aa: CASSLGQRGDQETQYF
j_call: TRBJ2-1; v_call: TRBV7-3; d_call: NA; cdr3_nt: TGTGCCAGCAGCTTAACGCCCTTGGCCGAGCAGTTCTTC; cdr3_aa: CASSLTPLAEQFF
j_call: TRBJ2-7; v_call: TRBV7-2; d_call: NA; cdr3_nt: TGTGCCAGCAGCTCCCGCCAGGGTCCTTACGAGCAGTACTTC; cdr3_aa: CASSSRQGPYEQYF
j_call: TRBJ2-6; v_call: TRBV5-1; d_call: TRBD1; cdr3_nt: TGCGCCAGCAGCTTGGAGGGGGCGAGGTCTGGGGCCAACGTCCTGACTTTC; cdr3_aa: CASSLEGARSGANVLTF
j_call: TRBJ1-4; v_call: TRBV18; d_call: NA; cdr3_nt: TGTGCCAGCTCACGAGGGAGGGATGAAAAACTGTTTTTT; cdr3_aa: CASSRGRDEKLFF
j_call: TRBJ2-7; v_call: TRBV10-2; d_call: TRBD1; cdr3_nt: TGCGCCATTGGACAGGGTAAGGAGGGCGAGCAGTACTTC; cdr3_aa: CAIGQGKEGEQYF
j_call: TRBJ2-1; v_call: TRBV9; d_call: NA; cdr3_nt: TGTGCCAGCGGAGAAAGAGAGCAGTTCTTC; cdr3_aa: CASGEREQFF
j_call: TRBJ2-7; v_call: TRBV9; d_call: NA; cdr3_nt: TGTGCCAGCAGCGTAGATTTGGGGAGCTACGAGCAGTACTTC; cdr3_aa: CASSVDLGSYEQYF
j_call: TRBJ2-7; v_call: TRBV5-8; d_call: NA; cdr3_nt: TGTGCCAGCAGCCCGGATCGGGGGGCAGGGGTTAGGTCCTACGAGCAGTACTTC; cdr3_aa: CASSPDRGAGVRSYEQYF
j_call: TRBJ1-1; v_call: TRBV7-8; d_call: TRBD1; cdr3_nt: TGTGCCAGCAGCTTAGGGGGACAGCGAAAGAACACTGAAGCTTTCTTT; cdr3_aa: CASSLGGQRKNTEAFF